The 21 T cell receptor beta chains listed next were all sequenced from one sample in a study of tumor-infiltrating lymphocytes in oesophageal squamous cell carcinoma. MiXCR, applied by TCRdb to the PCR reads, yields one record per CDR3 protein. This table holds 15,000 to 20,000 distinct CDR3 sequences, 40% to 50% found once. Sequencing was done on a sample of normal esophageal tissue next to the tumor. These receptor sequences come from a male donor with esophageal squamous cell carcinoma.

This clonotype has a count of ten or more. This could be a read error, since a much larger clone is one nucleotide away. The chain links TRBV6-1 to TRBJ2-7; 7 positions match TRBD2. The junction had 30 bases not matched to a gene; V was cut back by 3 bases and J by 7 bases. The length of the CDR3 is 21 residues. CDR1 is MNHNS, CDR2 SASEGT, per germline. The CDR3 loop is CASSDDLGIYSTSAQDNEQYF. CDR3 in DNA: TGTGCCAGCAGTGATGATCTAGGGATCTACTCCACTAGCGCACAAGACAATGAGCAGTACTTC.

The chain combines TRBV28 with TRBJ1-1; D ambiguous. Germline V gene data show CDR1 as MDHEN and CDR2 as SYDVKM. V lost 5 bases to trimming and J lost 4 bases, with 14 bases between them. CDR3 size: 14 residues. CDR3 coding DNA: TGTGCCAGCAGTCTCCACCACAGAGGCACTGAAGCTTTCTTT. It specifies CASSLHHRGTEAFF.

V usage is TRBV7-2 and J usage is TRBJ2-3, with D perhaps matching TRBD2 (7 bases). Germline-derived CDR1 and CDR2 are SGHTA and FQGNSA. Trimming stripped 3 bases from V and 5 bases from J, with 21 bases between. This CDR3 spans 17 amino acids. The CDR3 nucleotides are TGTGCCAGCAGCTTTCATGCGGGGGCCTTTCGATTAGATACGCAGTATTTT. It translates to CASSFHAGAFRLDTQYF.

This clonotype was picked up a small number of times. The chain couples TRBV27 to TRBJ2-5, with D hard to call. V shed 4 bases and J shed 11 bases, with 17 bases lying between them. Germline V lookup: CDR1 MNHEY, CDR2 SMNVEV (reference sequence). This CDR3 is 13 amino acids long. The CDR3 here is CASSSAGSNEQYF. DNA for the CDR3: TGTGCCAGCAGTTCCGCAGGTTCAAATGAGCAGTACTTC.

There are many counts of this clonotype. The J gene is TRBJ2-1, the V gene TRBV2; 12 bases fit TRBD2. Trimming at V came to 0 bases and at J to 1 base, leaving 13 bases not matched to a gene. CDR1 is SNHLY and CDR2 is FYNNEI in the germline V gene. This CDR3 comprises 21 residues. CDR3 nucleotide sequence: TGTGCCAGCAGTGAAGCCTGGGGGAGACTAGCGGGAGAGGGGTCCTACAATGAGCAGTTCTTC. It encodes CASSEAWGRLAGEGSYNEQFF. Combining the CDR3 with reference TRBV2 and TRBJ2-1 gives the whole variable domain EPEVTQTPSHQVTQMGQEVILRCVPISNHLYFYWYRQILGQKVEFLVSFYNNEISEKSEIFDDQFSVERPDGSNFTLKIRSTKLEDSAMYFCASSEAWGRLAGEGSYNEQFFGPGTRLTVL.

This sequence joins TRBV30 and TRBJ2-4; 9 bases match TRBD1. In germline, CDR1 is GTSNPN, CDR2 SVGIG (reference sequence). Unmatched junction bases numbered 9, after V lost 3 bases and J lost 3 bases. CDR3 length: 16 residues. The DNA of the CDR3 is TGTGCCTGGAGGGACCGTAGGACAGGGGTCAAAAACATTCAGTACTTC. It yields the protein CAWRDRRTGVKNIQYF.

The chain is built from TRBV29-1 and TRBJ2-3; 7 positions agree with TRBD2. The CDR3 spans 14 residues. The ends lost 5 bases at V and 2 bases at J; junction bases unmatched: 7. Germline CDR1 and CDR2: SQVTM and ANQGSEA. CDR3 coding DNA: TGCAGCGTTACTTCAGCGGGAAACACAGATACGCAGTATTTT. Translated, it gives CSVTSAGNTDTQYF.

This clonotype was observed at least ten times. The chain joins TRBV5-8 to TRBJ2-3, with a tentative D call TRBD1 (6 bases). CDR3 size: 14 residues. Germline V CDR1 and CDR2: SGHTS, YDEGEE. V was pared by 4 bases and J by 3 bases, with 12 bases between. The DNA of the CDR3 is TGTGCCAGCAGCAAGATGACAGGAACAGATACGCAGTATTTT. As protein: CASSKMTGTDTQYF.

This chain uses TRBV18 with TRBJ2-1; unclear D gene. With the DNA end fitting TRBJ2-7 better, the J assignment may be wrong. The germline V gene encodes CDR1 KGHSH and CDR2 LQKENI. This CDR3 has 14 residues. CDR3 bases: TGTGCCAGCTCACCATCCCCCGTAGGCAATGAGCAGTACTTC. This translates into CASSPSPVGNEQYF.

By frequency in the sample, this clonotype is large. This CDR3 is CASSGDGVLDEQFF. In DNA form, the CDR3 reads TGTGCCAGCAGCGGAGACGGGGTTTTGGATGAGCAGTTCTTC. The genes are TRBV11-1 and TRBJ2-1, with D possibly being TRBD2 (5 bases). The CDR3 sequence is 14 residues long. Germline V CDR1 and CDR2: SGHAT, FQDESV (reference sequence). V was cut by 5 bases and J by 8 bases, with 16 bases left in between.

The table lists this clonotype with a count of one. This chain joins TRBV7-2 and TRBJ2-3; 13 nucleotides match TRBD2. Looked up from germline, CDR1 is SGHTA and CDR2 is FQGNSA. V gave up 3 bases and J gave up 2 bases; unmatched junction bases: 8. The CDR3 is made up of 18 amino acids. The CDR3: CASSLKLAGGFPTDTQYF. In DNA form, the CDR3 reads TGTGCCAGCAGCTTGAAACTAGCGGGAGGGTTCCCCACAGATACGCAGTATTTT.

This clonotype was found a few times. The chain joins TRBV7-2 to TRBJ2-1; 9 nucleotides agree with TRBD1. CDR3 length equals 13 residues. Unmatched junction bases numbered 2, after V lost 5 bases and J lost 6 bases. The germline V gene has CDR1 SGHTA and CDR2 FQGNSA. CDR3 in DNA: TGTGCCAGCAGCCGGGACAGGGTCAATGAGCAGTTCTTC. Its translation: CASSRDRVNEQFF. Supplemented by reference TRBV7-2 and TRBJ2-1, the full variable domain reads GAGVSQSPSNKVTEKGKDVELRCDPISGHTALYWYRQSLGQGLEFLIYFQGNSAPDKSGLPSDRFSAERTGGSVSTLTIQRTQQEDSAVYLCASSRDRVNEQFFGPGTRLTVL.

The V gene is TRBV5-6, the J gene TRBJ2-1, with TRBD1 matching 7 bases. With V trimmed by 2 bases and J by 3 bases, 5 bases remained unmatched. CDR1 and CDR2 from the germline V gene are SGHDT and YYEEEE. The CDR3 length is 15 residues. The CDR3 protein is CASSFQQGVYNEQFF. The CDR3 region has the DNA TGTGCCAGCAGCTTCCAGCAGGGGGTCTACAATGAGCAGTTCTTC.

The CDR3 sequence: CAISDWTGLDEKLFF. The CDR3 nucleotides read TGTGCCATCAGTGATTGGACAGGGCTGGATGAAAAACTGTTTTTT. The genes are TRBV10-3 and TRBJ1-4, with 8 bases identical to TRBD1. The germline V gene encodes CDR1 ENHRY and CDR2 SYGVKD. CDR3 length: 15 residues. V shed 3 bases, J shed 6 bases, and the junction held 6 bases outside the gene matches.

This CDR3 reads CASSVRGEWPYNEQFF. CDR3 nucleotide sequence: TGTGCCAGCAGCGTAAGGGGGGAGTGGCCCTACAATGAGCAGTTCTTC. The V gene is TRBV7-4, the J gene TRBJ2-5; tentatively, D is TRBD1 or TRBD2 (6 bases each). The J call may be wrong; the DNA end is better matched by TRBJ2-1. The CDR3 sequence is 16 residues long. Germline-derived CDR1 and CDR2 are SGHVT and SQSDAQ.

The sample holds many counts of this clonotype. The chain joins TRBV6-6 to TRBJ2-1; a possible D gene is TRBD2 (7 bases). This CDR3 is 17 amino acids long. Trimming left V 0 bases short and J 8 bases short, with 20 bases between. Germline CDR1 and CDR2: MNHNY and SVGAGI (reference sequence). The CDR3 DNA is TGTGCCAGCAGTTACTCGAGTCAGGGGAGGGAGGACTATGAGCAGTTCTTC. Translated: CASSYSSQGREDYEQFF.

A remark on this clonotype: One end of the junction does not line up with germline, which may come from a read error. V is TRBV10-3 and J is TRBJ2-4; 11 nucleotides line up with TRBD2. This CDR3 has 18 amino acids. Germline CDR1 ENHRY, CDR2 SYGVKD. The CDR3 sequence: CAISDPGLAESSYNEQYF. In DNA, the CDR3 is TGTGCCATCAGTGACCCGGGACTAGCGGAGAGCTCCTACAATGAGCAGTACTTT.

As concerns this clonotype: One junction end does not reproduce the germline sequence, and a read error may be involved. CDR3 region: CASSPGSSGGF. For the CDR3, the DNA is TGTGCCAGCAGCCCAGGATCATCGGGGGGGTTT. The chain uses TRBV11-2 and TRBJ1-3; maybe TRBD1 (5 bases). The CDR3 spans 11 residues. CDR1 SGHAT and CDR2 FQNNGV come from the germline V gene.

There are many counts of this clonotype. The chain employs TRBV5-6 and TRBJ2-7; D ambiguous. CDR1 and CDR2 (germline): SGHDT, YYEEEE. The CDR3 covers 13 residues. The V end was cut by 1 base, the J end by 3 bases, with 8 bases between. The CDR3 region has the DNA TGTGCCAGCAGCTTGAGAGGCCTCTACGAGCAGTACTTC. Residues: CASSLRGLYEQYF.

This clonotype was counted only a few times. The chain combines TRBV5-1 with TRBJ1-2; 9 bases are shared with TRBD1. V lost 0 bases to trimming and J lost 5 bases; unmatched junction nucleotides: 11. Germline CDR1 reads SGHRS; CDR2 reads YFSETQ. CDR3 size: 17 residues. The DNA for the CDR3 is TGCGCCAGCAGCTTGGCTGCCGGGTTTGGACAGGGGTATGGCTACACCTTC. Translating gives CASSLAAGFGQGYGYTF.

V is TRBV7-6 and J is TRBJ1-4, with D possibly being TRBD1 (6 bases). CDR1 and CDR2 from the germline V gene are SGHVS and FNYEAQ. V lost 4 bases and J lost 5, with 17 bases in between. CDR3 length: 16 residues. Here the CDR3 reads CASSSLTGNPNEKLFF. CDR3 DNA: TGTGCCAGCAGCTCACTCACAGGGAACCCCAATGAAAAACTGTTTTTT. Full variable domain (rest looked up from reference TRBV7-6 and TRBJ1-4): GAGVSQSPRYKVTKRGQDVALRCDPISGHVSLYWYRQALGQGPEFLTYFNYEAQQDKSGLPNDRFSAERPEGSISTLTIQRTEQRDSAMYRCASSSLTGNPNEKLFFGSGTQLSVL.